This T cell receptor (beta chain) was profiled in a study of a mutant IDH1 vaccine in newly diagnosed glioma. About the study: Vaccines began 4-6 weeks after radiotherapy alone, or with temozolomide cycles. Before enrollment, patients got radiotherapy alone, temozolomide alone, or mostly the combination. Treated patients, 62.5% male and around 38% female, averaged approximately 40 years of age.

The CDR3 runs to 16 residues. Per germline, CDR1 LGHNA and CDR2 YNFKEQ. The J segment lost 5 bases and the V segment lost 1 base, leaving 6 bases of the junction unmatched. Described time point: week 23, last vaccination. A single vaccine dose contained 300 ug of mutant IDH1 20-mer peptide, and topical imiquimod was used with it. Donor diagnoses consisted of new WHO grade 3 or 4 IDH1-mutant, ATRX-lost astrocytomas. On this clone itself: No antigen is known for it.

Some clones are missing from TCRdb's copy, which holds only in-frame ones; the method was immunoSEQ multiplex PCR. The table records around 56,000 clones, roughly 77% of them present only once. The receptor was isolated from a woman between 35 and 50 years old with glioma. Some clones in this sample may be carry-over from other donors' samples. The sequenced sample was PBMCs, obtained from a glioma patient whose treatment included an IDH1 peptide vaccine. This chain uses TRBV4-2 with TRBJ1-1; 11 nucleotides line up with TRBD1. CDR3 sequence (DNA): TGTGCCAGCAGCCAAGCGGGACAGGGGGGGAAGACTGAAGCTTTCTTT. It encodes CASSQAGQGGKTEAFF.